These 10 T cell receptor beta chains were sequenced from one sample in a study of T cell responses to AZD1222 COVID-19 vaccine. TCRdb's copy holds only in-frame clones and misses some; the assay was immunoSEQ multiplex PCR. The table has about 140,000 clones, about nine tenths seen once. The starting material was peripheral blood, obtained 28 days after the second AZD1222 dose. The receptors originated from an adult who received the AZD1222 COVID-19 vaccine.

V and J are TRBV20-1 and TRBJ2-3, with D perhaps being TRBD1 or TRBD2 (5 bases each). CDR1 is DFQATT and CDR2 is SNEGSKA in the germline V gene (reference sequence). CDR3 length: 13 residues. The V end lost 3 bases, the J end lost 5 bases, and 12 bases lay between the germline ends. CDR3 sequence reads: CSASPGAIDTQYF. The CDR3 DNA is TGCAGTGCTAGTCCCGGGGCGATAGATACGCAGTATTTT.

This chain links TRBV28 with TRBJ2-1; 7 nucleotides line up with TRBD2. The CDR3 consists of 14 residues. V lost 6 bases, J lost 4 bases, and 6 bases stayed unmatched. The V gene's germline CDR1 is MDHEN and CDR2 SYDVKM. This CDR3 reads CASSLRELYNEQFF. For the CDR3, the DNA is TGTGCCAGCAGCCTGCGGGAGTTGTACAATGAGCAGTTCTTC.

The chain employs TRBV28 and TRBJ2-1; 11 bases match TRBD2. V was clipped by 5 bases and J by 7 bases; unmatched bases: 10. The germline gives CDR1 MDHEN, CDR2 SYDVKM. CDR3 size: 16 residues. The DNA for the CDR3 is TGTGCCAGCAGTAGACTAGCGGGATCGTACCTGAATGAGCAGTTCTTC. Its translation: CASSRLAGSYLNEQFF.

The chain couples TRBV25-1 to TRBJ1-1, with D possibly TRBD1 on 5 matching bases. The CDR3 totals 13 residues. Germline V lookup: CDR1 MGHDK, CDR2 SYGVNS. Trimming stripped 8 bases from V and 2 bases from J, with 12 bases between. CDR3 coding DNA: TGTGCCAGCGCGACAGACATAAACACTGAAGCTTTCTTT. Translating gives CASATDINTEAFF. The whole variable domain, filled in from reference TRBV25-1 and TRBJ1-1, reads EADIYQTPRYLVIGTGKKITLECSQTMGHDKMYWYQQDPGMELHLIHYSYGVNSTEKGDLSSESTVSRIRTEHFPLTLESARPSHTSQYLCASATDINTEAFFGQGTRLTVV.

The chain joins TRBV5-1 to TRBJ1-2; TRBD1 might be the D (6 bases). The V end was cut by 4 bases, the J end by 3 bases, with 13 bases between. Per germline, CDR1 SGHRS and CDR2 YFSETQ. This CDR3 has 14 residues. In DNA, the CDR3 is TGCGCCAGCAGCCGAACAGGGCCCGACTATGGCTACACCTTC. Translating it yields CASSRTGPDYGYTF.

The J gene is TRBJ1-1, the V gene TRBV7-3, with 8 bases aligning to TRBD1. There are 14 residues in the CDR3. V was clipped by 5 bases and J by 1 base; unmatched bases: 3. Per germline, CDR1 SGHTA and CDR2 FQGTGA. For the CDR3, the DNA is TGTGCCAGCAGCATTGACAGGGGGAACACTGAAGCTTTCTTT. Encoded protein: CASSIDRGNTEAFF.

This clone was seen more than once but under ten times. The genes are TRBV16 and TRBJ2-1, with a possible D match to TRBD2 (6 bases). There are 15 residues in the CDR3. Deletions cut 0 bases from V and 10 bases from J, with 16 bases between. Germline V gene lookup returns CDR1 KGHSY and CDR2 FQNENV. CDR3 in amino acids: CASSQSGAGSREQFF. CDR3 DNA: TGTGCCAGCAGCCAATCTGGGGCCGGGAGTCGGGAGCAGTTCTTC. Variable domain in full (rest from reference TRBV16 and TRBJ2-1): GEEVAQTPKHLVRGEGQKAKLYCAPIKGHSYVFWYQQVLKNEFKFLISFQNENVFDETGMPKERFSAKCLPNSPCSLEIQATKLEDSAVYFCASSQSGAGSREQFFGPGTRLTVL.

This clone is a singleton in its sample. The chain is built from TRBV20-1 and TRBJ2-3; TRBD2 is a possible D gene (5 bases). There are 13 residues in the CDR3. Trimming removed 3 bases at V and 1 base at J, with 8 bases between. Germline lookup yields CDR1 DFQATT and CDR2 SNEGSKA (reference sequence). This chain's CDR3 is CSASTGGTDTQYF. The CDR3 DNA follows: TGCAGTGCTAGTACCGGGGGCACAGATACGCAGTATTTT.

The J gene is TRBJ2-3, the V gene TRBV10-3; either TRBD1 or TRBD2 may supply D (5 bases each). CDR1 and CDR2 from the germline V gene are ENHRY and SYGVKD. Trimming stripped 7 bases from V and 2 bases from J, with 16 bases between. The CDR3 spans 15 residues. CDR3 in amino acids: CAINDGALDTDTQYF. CDR3 in DNA: TGTGCCATCAATGACGGGGCCTTAGACACAGATACGCAGTATTTT.

The chain has TRBV19 and TRBJ1-2, with 8 positions matching TRBD1. The germline gives CDR1 LNHDA, CDR2 SQIVND (reference sequence). This CDR3 contains 15 residues. Losses at the gene ends were 5 bases for V and 8 bases for J; bases not matched to a gene: 13. This chain's CDR3 is CASSPGQGGLMGYTF. Written as DNA, the CDR3 is TGTGCCAGTAGTCCCGGACAGGGAGGGTTAATGGGCTACACCTTC.